This T cell receptor (beta chain) was sequenced during a study of cytomegalovirus exposure and HLA in healthy donors. A word on this clone: Germline is not matched at one junction end, which may reflect a read error.

Donors showed nominal health when sampled, although they likely had unrecorded immune exposures. 60 Vbeta and 13 Jbeta primers were used in PCR. Using immunoSEQ multiplex PCR, the repertoire was profiled, and TCRdb retains in-frame clones only, with some absent. Here the sample table reports 38,000 or so clones. The TCR comes from a man aged 40-49 years in good health and CMV-seropositive. Sequencing was done on a sample of PBMCs.

The CDR3 here is CASSLSGSPMRKTDF. In DNA form, the CDR3 reads TGTGCCAGCAGTTTATCGGGCTCCCCGATGAGAAAAACGGACTTC. The chain recombines TRBV27 with TRBJ2-5, with D unresolved. Germline V lookup: CDR1 MNHEY, CDR2 SMNVEV (reference sequence). The CDR3 loop spans 15 amino acids.